This T cell receptor beta chain was sequenced for a study of cytomegalovirus exposure and HLA in healthy donors. Germline V gene data show CDR1 as LGHNT and CDR2 as FRNRAP. The CDR3 spans 15 residues. V was shortened by 3 bases and J by 4 bases, with 13 bases between the two germline ends. Use of 60 Vbeta and 13 Jbeta primers characterized the PCR. Method: immunoSEQ multiplex PCR; TCRdb's copy keeps in-frame clones and lacks some. The repertoire holds some 150,000 clones, with 80% as singletons. Whole-study results and caveats: Trimming of TCR beta V- and J-genes showed a link, identified in a later analysis, to a missense DCLRE1C variant. In a later analysis, HLA-C alleles had the fewest associated TCRs, DRB1 alleles the most. Earlier findings revealed that most TCR beta V segments proved productive either about 90% or about 30% of the time.

As concerns this clone: Its antigen is not identified.

The sequence was collected from a man aged 45-65 years in good health and CMV-seronegative. Material: PBMCs. The genes are TRBV12-5 and TRBJ1-3; a possible D gene is TRBD1 (5 bases). The CDR3 sequence: CASGFPGRYGNTIYF. CDR3 nucleotides: TGTGCTAGTGGTTTTCCAGGGAGGTACGGAAACACCATATATTTT.